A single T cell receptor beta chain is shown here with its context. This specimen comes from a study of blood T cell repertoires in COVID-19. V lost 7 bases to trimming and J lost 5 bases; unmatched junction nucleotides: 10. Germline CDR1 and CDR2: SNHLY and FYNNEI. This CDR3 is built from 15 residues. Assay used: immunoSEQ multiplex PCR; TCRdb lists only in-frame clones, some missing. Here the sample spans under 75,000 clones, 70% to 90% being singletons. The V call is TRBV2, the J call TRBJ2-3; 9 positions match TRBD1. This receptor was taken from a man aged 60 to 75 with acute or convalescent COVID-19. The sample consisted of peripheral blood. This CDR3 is CASTRRGQGIDTQYF. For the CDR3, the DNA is TGTGCCAGCACCCGGCGGGGACAGGGAATAGATACGCAGTATTTT.